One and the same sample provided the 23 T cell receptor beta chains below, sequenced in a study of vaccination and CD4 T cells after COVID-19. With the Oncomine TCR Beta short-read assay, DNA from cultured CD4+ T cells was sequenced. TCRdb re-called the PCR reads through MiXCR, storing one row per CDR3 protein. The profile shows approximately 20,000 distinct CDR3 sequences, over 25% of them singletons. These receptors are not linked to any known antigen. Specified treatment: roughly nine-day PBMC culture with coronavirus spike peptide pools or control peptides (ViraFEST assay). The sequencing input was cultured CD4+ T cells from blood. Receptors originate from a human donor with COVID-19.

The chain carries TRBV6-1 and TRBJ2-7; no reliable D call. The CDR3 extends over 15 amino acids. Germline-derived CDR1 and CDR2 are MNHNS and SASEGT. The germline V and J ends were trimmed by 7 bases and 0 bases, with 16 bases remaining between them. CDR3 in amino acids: CASNPVVGVSYEQYF. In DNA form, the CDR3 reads TGTGCCAGCAACCCCGTAGTTGGGGTCTCCTACGAGCAGTACTTC.

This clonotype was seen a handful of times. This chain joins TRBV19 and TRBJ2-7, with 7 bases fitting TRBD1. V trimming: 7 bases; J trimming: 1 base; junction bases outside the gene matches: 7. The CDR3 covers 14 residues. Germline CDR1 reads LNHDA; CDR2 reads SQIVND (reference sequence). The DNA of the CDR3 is TGTGCCAGTAAGGGGGACAGACTTTCCTACGAGCAGTACTTC. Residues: CASKGDRLSYEQYF. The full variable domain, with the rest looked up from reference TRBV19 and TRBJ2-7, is DGGITQSPKYLFRKEGQNVTLSCEQNLNHDAMYWYRQDPGQGLRLIYYSQIVNDFQKGDIAEGYSVSREKKESFPLTVTSAQKNPTAFYLCASKGDRLSYEQYFGPGTRLTVT.

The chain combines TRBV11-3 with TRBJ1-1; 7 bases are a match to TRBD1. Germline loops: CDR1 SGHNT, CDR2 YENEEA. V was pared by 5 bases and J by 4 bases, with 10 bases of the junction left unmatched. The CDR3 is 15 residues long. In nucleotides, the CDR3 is TGTGCCAGCAGCCCTCCCACAGGGGATGTCACTGAAGCTTTCTTT. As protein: CASSPPTGDVTEAFF.

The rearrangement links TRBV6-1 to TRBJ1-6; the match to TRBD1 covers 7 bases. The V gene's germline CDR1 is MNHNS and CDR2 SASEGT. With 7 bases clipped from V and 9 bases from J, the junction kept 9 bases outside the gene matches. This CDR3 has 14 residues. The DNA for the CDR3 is TGTGCCAGCACCTCGATACGACAGGGTTCACCCCTCCACTTT. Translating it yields CASTSIRQGSPLHF.

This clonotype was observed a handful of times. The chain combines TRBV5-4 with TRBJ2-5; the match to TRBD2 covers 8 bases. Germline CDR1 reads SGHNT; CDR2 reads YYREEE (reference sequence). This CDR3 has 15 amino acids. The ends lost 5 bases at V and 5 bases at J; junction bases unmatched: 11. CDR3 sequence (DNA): TGTGCCAGCAGAAGTTCGGGGGGGCCTTCGGAGACCCAGTACTTC. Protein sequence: CASRSSGGPSETQYF.

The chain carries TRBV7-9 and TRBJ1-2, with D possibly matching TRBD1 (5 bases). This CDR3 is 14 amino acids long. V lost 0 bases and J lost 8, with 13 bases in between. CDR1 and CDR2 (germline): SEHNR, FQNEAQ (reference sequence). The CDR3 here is CASSLAAGWGGYTF. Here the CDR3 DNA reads TGTGCCAGCAGCTTAGCGGCAGGGTGGGGCGGCTACACCTTC.

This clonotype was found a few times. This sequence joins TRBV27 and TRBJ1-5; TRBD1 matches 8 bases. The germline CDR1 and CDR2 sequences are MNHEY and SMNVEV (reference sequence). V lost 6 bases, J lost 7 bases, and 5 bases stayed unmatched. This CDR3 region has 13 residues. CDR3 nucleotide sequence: TGTGCCAGCAGAAAAACAGGGGGGCAGCCCCAGCATTTT. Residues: CASRKTGGQPQHF.

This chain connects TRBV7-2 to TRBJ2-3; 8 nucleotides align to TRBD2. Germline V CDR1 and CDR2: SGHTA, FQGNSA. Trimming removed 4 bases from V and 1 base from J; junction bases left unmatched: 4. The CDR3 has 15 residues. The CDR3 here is CASSSLRGGTDTQYF. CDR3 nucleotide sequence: TGTGCCAGCAGCTCCCTGCGGGGGGGCACAGATACGCAGTATTTT.

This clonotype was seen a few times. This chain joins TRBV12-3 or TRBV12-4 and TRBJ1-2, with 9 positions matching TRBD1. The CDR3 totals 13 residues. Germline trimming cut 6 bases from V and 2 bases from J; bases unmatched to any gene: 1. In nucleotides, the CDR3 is TGTGCCAGCAGGGGGACAGGGAACTATGGCTACACCTTC. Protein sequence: CASRGTGNYGYTF.

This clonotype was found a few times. The CDR3 region has the DNA TGTGCCAGCAGGACAGGGGTCGCGCATCAGCCCCAGCATTTT. Protein: CASRTGVAHQPQHF. The rearrangement links TRBV2 to TRBJ1-5; the match to TRBD1 covers 8 bases. V trimming: 6 bases; J trimming: 5 bases; junction bases outside the gene matches: 6. The CDR3 spans 14 residues. Germline V lookup: CDR1 SNHLY, CDR2 FYNNEI.

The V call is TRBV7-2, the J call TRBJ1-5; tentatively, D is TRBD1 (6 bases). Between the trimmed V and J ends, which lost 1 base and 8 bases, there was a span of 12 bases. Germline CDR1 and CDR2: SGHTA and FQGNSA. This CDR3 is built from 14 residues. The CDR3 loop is CASSLEGGAKPQHF. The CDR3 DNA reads TGTGCCAGCAGCTTAGAAGGGGGGGCTAAGCCCCAGCATTTT.

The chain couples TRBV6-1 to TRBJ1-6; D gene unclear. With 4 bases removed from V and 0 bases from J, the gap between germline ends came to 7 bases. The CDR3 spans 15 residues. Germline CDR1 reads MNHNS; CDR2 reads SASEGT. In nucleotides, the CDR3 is TGTGCCAGCAGTGGGCTGGGCTCCTATAATTCACCCCTCCACTTT. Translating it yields CASSGLGSYNSPLHF.

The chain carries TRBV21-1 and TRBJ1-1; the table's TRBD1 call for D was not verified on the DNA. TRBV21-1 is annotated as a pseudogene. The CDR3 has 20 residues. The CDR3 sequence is CASSKPPMGQLSSLNTEAFF. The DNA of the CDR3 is TGTGCCAGCAGCAAACCGCCGATGGGACAGCTAAGTTCGTTGAACACTGAAGCTTTCTTT.

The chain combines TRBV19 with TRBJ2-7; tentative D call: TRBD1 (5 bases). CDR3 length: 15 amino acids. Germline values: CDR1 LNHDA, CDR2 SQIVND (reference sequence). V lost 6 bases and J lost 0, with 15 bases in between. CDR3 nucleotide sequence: TGTGCCAGTAGCGAACAGGCTTTCAGCTCCTACGAGCAGTACTTC. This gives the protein CASSEQAFSSYEQYF.

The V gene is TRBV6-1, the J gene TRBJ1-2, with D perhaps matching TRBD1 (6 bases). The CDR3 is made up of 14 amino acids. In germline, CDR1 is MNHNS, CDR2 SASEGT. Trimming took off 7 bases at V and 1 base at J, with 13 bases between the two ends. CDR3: CASTRGGNNYGYTF. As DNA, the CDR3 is TGTGCCAGCACTCGGGGGGGCAATAACTATGGCTACACCTTC.

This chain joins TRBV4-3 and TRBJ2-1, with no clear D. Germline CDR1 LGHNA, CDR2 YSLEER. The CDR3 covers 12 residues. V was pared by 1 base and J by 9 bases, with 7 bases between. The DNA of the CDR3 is TGCGCCAGCAGCCAAGTAGGGCGTGAGCAGTTCTTC. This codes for CASSQVGREQFF.

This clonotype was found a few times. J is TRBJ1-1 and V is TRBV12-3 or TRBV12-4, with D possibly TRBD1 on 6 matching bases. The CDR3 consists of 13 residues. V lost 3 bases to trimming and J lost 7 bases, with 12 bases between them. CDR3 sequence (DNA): TGTGCCAGCAGTTTTCCGGGACACCATGAAGCTTTCTTT. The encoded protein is CASSFPGHHEAFF.

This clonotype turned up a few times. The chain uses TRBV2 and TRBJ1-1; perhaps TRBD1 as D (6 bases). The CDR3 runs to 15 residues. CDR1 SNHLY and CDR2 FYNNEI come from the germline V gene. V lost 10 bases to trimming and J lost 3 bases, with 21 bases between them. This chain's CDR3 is CATKWGGGGDTEAFF. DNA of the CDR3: TGTGCCACCAAGTGGGGGGGCGGAGGGGACACTGAAGCTTTCTTT. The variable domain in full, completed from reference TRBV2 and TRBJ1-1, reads EPEVTQTPSHQVTQMGQEVILRCVPISNHLYFYWYRQILGQKVEFLVSFYNNEISEKSEIFDDQFSVERPDGSNFTLKIRSTKLEDSAMYFCATKWGGGGDTEAFFGQGTRLTVV.

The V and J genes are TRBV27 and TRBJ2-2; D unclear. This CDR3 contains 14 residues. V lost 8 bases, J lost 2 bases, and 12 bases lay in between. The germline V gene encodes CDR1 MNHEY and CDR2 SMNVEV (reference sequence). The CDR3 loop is CASSIRRNTGELFF. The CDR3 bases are TGTGCCAGCTCTATACGGAGAAACACCGGGGAGCTGTTTTTT.

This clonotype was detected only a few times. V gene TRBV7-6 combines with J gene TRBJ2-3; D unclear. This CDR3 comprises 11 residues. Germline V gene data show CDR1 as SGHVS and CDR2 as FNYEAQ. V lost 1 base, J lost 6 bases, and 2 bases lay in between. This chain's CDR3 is CASSLDDTQYF. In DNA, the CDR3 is TGTGCCAGCAGCTTAGATGATACGCAGTATTTT.

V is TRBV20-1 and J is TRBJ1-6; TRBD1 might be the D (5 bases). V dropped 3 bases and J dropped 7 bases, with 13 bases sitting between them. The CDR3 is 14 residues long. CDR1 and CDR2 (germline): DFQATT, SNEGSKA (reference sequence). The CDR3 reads CSAREPGGNSPLHF. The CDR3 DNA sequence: TGCAGTGCTAGGGAGCCCGGGGGAAATTCACCCCTCCACTTT.

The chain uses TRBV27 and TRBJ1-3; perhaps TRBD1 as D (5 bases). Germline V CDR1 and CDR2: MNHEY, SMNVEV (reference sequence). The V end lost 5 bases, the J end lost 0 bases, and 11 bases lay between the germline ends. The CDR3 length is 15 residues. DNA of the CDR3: TGTGCCAGCAGTATACAGGCGACCTCTGGAAACACCATATATTTT. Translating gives CASSIQATSGNTIYF.

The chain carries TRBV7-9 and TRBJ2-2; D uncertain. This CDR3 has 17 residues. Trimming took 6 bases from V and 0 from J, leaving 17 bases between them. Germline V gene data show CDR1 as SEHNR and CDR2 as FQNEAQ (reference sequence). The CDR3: CASSLSSKAANTGELFF. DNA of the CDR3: TGTGCCAGCAGTCTTTCTTCCAAGGCCGCGAACACCGGGGAGCTGTTTTTT.